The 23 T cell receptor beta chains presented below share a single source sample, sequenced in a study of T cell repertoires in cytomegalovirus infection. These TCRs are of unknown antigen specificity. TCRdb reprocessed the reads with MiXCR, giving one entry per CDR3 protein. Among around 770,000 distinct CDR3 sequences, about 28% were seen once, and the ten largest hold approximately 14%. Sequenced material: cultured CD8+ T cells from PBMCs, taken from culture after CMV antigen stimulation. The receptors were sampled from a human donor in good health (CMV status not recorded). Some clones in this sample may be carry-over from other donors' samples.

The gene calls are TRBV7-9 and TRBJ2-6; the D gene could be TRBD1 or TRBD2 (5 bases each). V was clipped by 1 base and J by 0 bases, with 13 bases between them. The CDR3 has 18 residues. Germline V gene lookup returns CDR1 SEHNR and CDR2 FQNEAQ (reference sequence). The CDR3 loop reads CASSLVGTEDSGANVLTF. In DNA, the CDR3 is TGTGCCAGCAGCTTAGTTGGGACGGAAGACTCTGGGGCCAACGTCCTGACTTTC.

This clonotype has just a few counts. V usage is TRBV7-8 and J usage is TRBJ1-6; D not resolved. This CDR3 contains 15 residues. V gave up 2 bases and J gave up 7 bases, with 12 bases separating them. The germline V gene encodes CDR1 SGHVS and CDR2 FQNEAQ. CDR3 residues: CASSLRSGPNSPLHF. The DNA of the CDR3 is TGTGCCAGCAGCTTAAGGTCTGGGCCGAATTCACCCCTCCACTTT.

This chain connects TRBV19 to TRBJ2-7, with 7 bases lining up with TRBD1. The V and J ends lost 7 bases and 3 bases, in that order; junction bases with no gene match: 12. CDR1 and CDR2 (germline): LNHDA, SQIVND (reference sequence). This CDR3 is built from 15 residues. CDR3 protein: CASTPATGVIYEQYF. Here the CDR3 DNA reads TGTGCCAGTACCCCGGCTACAGGGGTTATCTACGAGCAGTACTTC.

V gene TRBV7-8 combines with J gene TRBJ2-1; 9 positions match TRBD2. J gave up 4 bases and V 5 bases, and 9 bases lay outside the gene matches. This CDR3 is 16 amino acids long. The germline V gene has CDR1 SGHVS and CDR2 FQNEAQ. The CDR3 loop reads CASSRNGGGAYNEQFF. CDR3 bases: TGTGCCAGCAGCCGCAACGGCGGGGGGGCTTACAATGAGCAGTTCTTC.

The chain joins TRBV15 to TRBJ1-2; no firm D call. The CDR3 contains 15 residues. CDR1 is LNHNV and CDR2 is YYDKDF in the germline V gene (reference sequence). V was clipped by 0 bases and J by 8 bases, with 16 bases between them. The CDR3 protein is CATSRDRGILWGYTF. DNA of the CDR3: TGTGCCACCAGCAGAGATCGGGGTATCTTGTGGGGCTACACCTTC. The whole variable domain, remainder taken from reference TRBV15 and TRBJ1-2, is DAMVIQNPRYQVTQFGKPVTLSCSQTLNHNVMYWYQQKSSQAPKLLFHYYDKDFNNEADTPDNFQSRRPNTSFCFLDIRSPGLGDTAMYLCATSRDRGILWGYTFGSGTRLTVV.

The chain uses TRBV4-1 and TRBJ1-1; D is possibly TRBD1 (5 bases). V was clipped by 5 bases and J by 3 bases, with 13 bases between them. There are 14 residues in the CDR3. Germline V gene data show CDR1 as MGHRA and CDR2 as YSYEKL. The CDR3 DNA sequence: TGCGCCAGCAGCAAATCCCAGGGAGACACTGAAGCTTTCTTT. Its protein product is CASSKSQGDTEAFF.

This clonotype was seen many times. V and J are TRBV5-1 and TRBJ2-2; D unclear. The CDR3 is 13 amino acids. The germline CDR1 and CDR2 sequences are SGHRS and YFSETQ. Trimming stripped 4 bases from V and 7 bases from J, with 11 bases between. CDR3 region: CASSARSVGELFF. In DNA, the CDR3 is TGCGCCAGCAGCGCGCGGAGCGTCGGGGAGCTGTTTTTT.

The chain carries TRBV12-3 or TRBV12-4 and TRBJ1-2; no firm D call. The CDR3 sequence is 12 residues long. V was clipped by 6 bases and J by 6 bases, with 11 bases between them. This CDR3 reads CASSPDKDGYTF. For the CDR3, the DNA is TGTGCCAGCAGCCCTGATAAGGATGGCTACACCTTC.

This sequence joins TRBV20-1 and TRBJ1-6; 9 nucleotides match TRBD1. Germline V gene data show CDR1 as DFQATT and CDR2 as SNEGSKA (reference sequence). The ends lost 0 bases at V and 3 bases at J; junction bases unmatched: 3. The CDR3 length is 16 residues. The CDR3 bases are TGCAGTGCTAGAGATAGGGACAGGGTCTATAATTCACCCCTCCACTTT. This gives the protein CSARDRDRVYNSPLHF.

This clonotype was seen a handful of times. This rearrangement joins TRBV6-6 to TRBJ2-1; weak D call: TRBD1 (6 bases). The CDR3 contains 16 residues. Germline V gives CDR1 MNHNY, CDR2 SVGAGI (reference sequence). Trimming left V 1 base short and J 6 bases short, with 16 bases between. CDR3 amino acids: CASSYLRQVRSNEQFF. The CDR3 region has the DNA TGTGCCAGCAGTTACTTGAGACAGGTCAGATCCAATGAGCAGTTCTTC.

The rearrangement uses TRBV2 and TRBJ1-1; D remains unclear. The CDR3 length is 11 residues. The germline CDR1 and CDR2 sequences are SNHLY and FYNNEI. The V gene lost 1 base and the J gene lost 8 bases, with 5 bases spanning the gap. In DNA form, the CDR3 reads TGTGCCAGCAGTGAAGAGCTCGAAGCTTTCTTT. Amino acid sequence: CASSEELEAFF.

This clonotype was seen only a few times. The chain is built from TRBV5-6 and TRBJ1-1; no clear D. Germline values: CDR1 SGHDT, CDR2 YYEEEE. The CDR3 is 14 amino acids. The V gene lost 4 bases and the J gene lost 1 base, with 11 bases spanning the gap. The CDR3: CASSKEEGNTEAFF. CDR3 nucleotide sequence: TGTGCCAGCAGCAAAGAAGAGGGGAACACTGAAGCTTTCTTT.

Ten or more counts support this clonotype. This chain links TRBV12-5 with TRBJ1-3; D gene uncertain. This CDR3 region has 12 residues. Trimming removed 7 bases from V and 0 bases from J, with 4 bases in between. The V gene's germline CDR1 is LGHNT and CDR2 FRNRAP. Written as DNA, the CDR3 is TGTGCTAGTGCCGACTCTGGAAACACCATATATTTT. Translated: CASADSGNTIYF.

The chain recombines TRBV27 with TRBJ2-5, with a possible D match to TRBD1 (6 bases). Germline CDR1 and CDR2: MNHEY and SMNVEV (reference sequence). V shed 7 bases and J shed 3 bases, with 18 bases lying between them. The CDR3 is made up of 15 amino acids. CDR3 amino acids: CASKLLTRTEETQYF. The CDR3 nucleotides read TGTGCCAGCAAGCTCCTTACCAGGACAGAAGAGACCCAGTACTTC.

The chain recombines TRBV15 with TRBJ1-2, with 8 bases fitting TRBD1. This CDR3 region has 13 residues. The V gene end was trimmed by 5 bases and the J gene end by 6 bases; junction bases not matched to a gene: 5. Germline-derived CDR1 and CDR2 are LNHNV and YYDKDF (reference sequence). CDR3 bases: TGTGCCACCAGCCTCGACAGGGGAGATGGCTACACCTTC. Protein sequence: CATSLDRGDGYTF.

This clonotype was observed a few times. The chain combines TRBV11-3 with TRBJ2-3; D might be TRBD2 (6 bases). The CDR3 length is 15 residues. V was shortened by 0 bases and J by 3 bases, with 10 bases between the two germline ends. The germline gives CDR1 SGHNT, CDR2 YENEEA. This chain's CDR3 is CASSLDLGGTDTQYF. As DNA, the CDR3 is TGTGCCAGCAGCTTAGATCTGGGGGGAACAGATACGCAGTATTTT.

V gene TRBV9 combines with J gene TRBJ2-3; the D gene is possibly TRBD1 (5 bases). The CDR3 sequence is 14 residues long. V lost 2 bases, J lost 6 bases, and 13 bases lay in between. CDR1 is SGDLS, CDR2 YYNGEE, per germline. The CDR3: CASSVAQGGDTQYF. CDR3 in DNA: TGTGCCAGCAGCGTGGCGCAGGGTGGCGATACGCAGTATTTT.

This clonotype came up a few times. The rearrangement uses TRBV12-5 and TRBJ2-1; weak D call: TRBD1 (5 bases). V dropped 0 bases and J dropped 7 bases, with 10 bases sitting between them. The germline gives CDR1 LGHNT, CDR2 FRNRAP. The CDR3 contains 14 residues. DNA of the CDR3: TGTGCTAGTGGTTTGGTTGGCAGGGTGAATGAGCAGTTCTTC. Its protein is CASGLVGRVNEQFF.

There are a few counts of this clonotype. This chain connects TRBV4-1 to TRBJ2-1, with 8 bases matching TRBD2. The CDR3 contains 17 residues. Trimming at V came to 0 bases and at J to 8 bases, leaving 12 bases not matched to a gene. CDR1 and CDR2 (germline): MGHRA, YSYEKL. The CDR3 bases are TGCGCCAGCAGCCAAGATATCCCGGGCGGGGGGAGGCATGAGCAGTTCTTC. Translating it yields CASSQDIPGGGRHEQFF.

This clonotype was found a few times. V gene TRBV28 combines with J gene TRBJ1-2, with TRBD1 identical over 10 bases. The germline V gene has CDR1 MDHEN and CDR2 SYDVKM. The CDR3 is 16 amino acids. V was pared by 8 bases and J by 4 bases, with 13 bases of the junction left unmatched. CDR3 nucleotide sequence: TGTGCCAGCGGGGAAACCCGGGACAGGGGAGTCTATGGCTACACCTTC. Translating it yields CASGETRDRGVYGYTF.

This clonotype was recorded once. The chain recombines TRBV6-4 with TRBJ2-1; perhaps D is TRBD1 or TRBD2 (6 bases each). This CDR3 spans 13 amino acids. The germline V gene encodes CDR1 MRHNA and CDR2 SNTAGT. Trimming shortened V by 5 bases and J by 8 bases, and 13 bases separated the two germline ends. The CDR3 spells CASSPQGLHEQFF. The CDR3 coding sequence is TGTGCCAGCAGTCCACAGGGACTCCATGAGCAGTTCTTC.

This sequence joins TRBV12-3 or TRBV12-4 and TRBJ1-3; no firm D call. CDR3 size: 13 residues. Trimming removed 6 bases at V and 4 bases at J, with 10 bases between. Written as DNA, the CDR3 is TGTGCCAGCAGATCTCAGGAGGGAAACACCATATATTTT. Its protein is CASRSQEGNTIYF.

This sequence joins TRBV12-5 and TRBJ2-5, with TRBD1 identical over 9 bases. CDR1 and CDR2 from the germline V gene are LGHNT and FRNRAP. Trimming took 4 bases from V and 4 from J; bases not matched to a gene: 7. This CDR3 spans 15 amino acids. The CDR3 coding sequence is TGTGCTAGTGGTTCCTGGACAGGGGTCGGAGAGACCCAGTACTTC. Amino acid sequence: CASGSWTGVGETQYF.